These 30 T cell receptor beta chains came from one sample sequenced in a study of beta chain features in type 1 diabetes. All of the isolated RNA was reverse transcribed, so expressed TCRB transcripts were sequenced. Profiling relied on immunoSEQ multiplex PCR, and the TCRdb table lists in-frame clones only, not all of them. The table shows under 900,000 clones, with roughly 15% occurring only once. The specimen sequenced was naive CD4+ T cells from blood. All receptors come from a woman between 18 and 29 years old in good health.

This clone was seen more than once but under ten times. V gene TRBV28 combines with J gene TRBJ2-7, with 7 bases lining up with TRBD2. The J segment lost 1 base and the V segment lost 9 bases, leaving 6 bases of the junction unmatched. There are 13 residues in the CDR3. Germline loops: CDR1 MDHEN, CDR2 SYDVKM. In DNA form, the CDR3 reads TGTGCCAGTGCGGGAGTCCCATCCTACGAGCAGTACTTC. Its translation is CASAGVPSYEQYF. Looking up the rest from reference TRBV28 and TRBJ2-7 gives the full variable domain: DVKVTQSSRYLVKRTGEKVFLECVQDMDHENMFWYRQDPGLGLRLIYFSYDVKMKEKGDIPEGYSVSREKKERFSLILESASTNQTSMYLCASAGVPSYEQYFGPGTRLTVT.

In its sample, this clone was seen a few times. The V gene is TRBV5-4, the J gene TRBJ1-2, with D possibly being TRBD1 (5 bases). The CDR3 is 14 residues long. CDR1 and CDR2 (germline): SGHNT, YYREEE (reference sequence). V lost 3 bases to trimming and J lost 8 bases, with 17 bases between them. CDR3 nucleotides: TGTGCCAGCAGCTCTGGGGGTCGGCTCTGGGGCTACACCTTC. This gives the protein CASSSGGRLWGYTF.

The chain uses TRBV2 and TRBJ2-5, with a possible D match to TRBD1 (6 bases). Germline V gene sequence: CDR1 SNHLY, CDR2 FYNNEI. The CDR3 is made up of 16 amino acids. V lost 4 bases to trimming and J lost 2 bases, with 17 bases between them. This CDR3 reads CASSVTGPRGQETQYF. CDR3 in DNA: TGTGCCAGCAGTGTCACAGGGCCCCGTGGACAAGAGACCCAGTACTTC.

This clone has just a few counts. The chain combines TRBV7-2 with TRBJ2-1; the match to TRBD1 covers 7 bases. Per the germline V gene, CDR1 is SGHTA and CDR2 is FQGNSA. The V and J ends lost 5 bases and 0 bases, in that order; junction bases with no gene match: 4. This CDR3 is 15 amino acids long. CDR3 DNA: TGTGCCAGCAGCAGGGGGCGGAGCTCCTACAATGAGCAGTTCTTC. Its translation is CASSRGRSSYNEQFF.

The sample holds a few counts of this clone. The chain couples TRBV7-9 to TRBJ1-1; maybe TRBD1 (6 bases). Germline-derived CDR1 and CDR2 are SEHNR and FQNEAQ (reference sequence). CDR3 length: 13 residues. Between the trimmed V and J ends, which lost 5 bases and 3 bases, there was a span of 10 bases. CDR3 region: CASSGQIYTEAFF. In DNA, the CDR3 is TGTGCCAGCAGCGGACAGATCTACACTGAAGCTTTCTTT.

The chain is built from TRBV2 and TRBJ2-1; D may be TRBD1 (6 bases). V was cut by 6 bases and J by 8 bases, with 14 bases left in between. The CDR3 sequence is 13 residues long. Germline-derived CDR1 and CDR2 are SNHLY and FYNNEI. The CDR3 sequence is CASSWGQVDEQFF. CDR3 nucleotide sequence: TGTGCCAGCAGCTGGGGACAAGTGGATGAGCAGTTCTTC.

This clone has more than one count but fewer than ten. The rearrangement links TRBV5-1 to TRBJ2-3, with 9 nucleotides matching TRBD2. The CDR3 covers 16 residues. V lost 0 bases, J lost 5 bases, and 7 bases stayed unmatched. Germline CDR1 reads SGHRS; CDR2 reads YFSETQ. The CDR3 loop reads CASSLGPGLARDTQYF. The DNA for the CDR3 is TGCGCCAGCAGCTTGGGACCGGGACTAGCAAGAGATACGCAGTATTTT.

This clone was counted a few times. The same CDR3 is also encoded by other DNA sequences in this sample. The V gene is TRBV7-2, the J gene TRBJ2-5; no reliable D call. The CDR3 covers 11 residues. V dropped 5 bases and J dropped 2 bases, with 3 bases sitting between them. Germline loops: CDR1 SGHTA, CDR2 FQGNSA. CDR3 in DNA: TGTGCCAGCAGCCCTCAAGAGACCCAGTACTTC. Protein: CASSPQETQYF.

A few counts support this clone. This sequence joins TRBV6-6 and TRBJ2-2; D possibly corresponds to TRBD1 (6 bases). Germline V gene data show CDR1 as MNHNY and CDR2 as SVGAGI (reference sequence). The CDR3 totals 13 residues. The V and J ends lost 6 bases and 5 bases respectively, with 10 bases between them. The CDR3 DNA sequence: TGTGCCAGCAGCCCCCAGGGGACCGGGGAGCTGTTTTTT. Amino acid sequence: CASSPQGTGELFF.

A few counts support this clone. The chain links TRBV7-3 to TRBJ2-3; D possibly corresponds to TRBD1 (6 bases). CDR1 is SGHTA and CDR2 is FQGTGA in the germline V gene. There are 18 residues in the CDR3. Trimming stripped 5 bases from V and 1 base from J, with 22 bases between. The CDR3 spells CASSLQPLGAGGTDTQYF. The CDR3, as DNA: TGTGCCAGCAGCCTCCAACCTCTGGGGGCTGGGGGCACAGATACGCAGTATTTT.

This clone was picked up many times. The rearrangement links TRBV14 to TRBJ1-4, with D unresolved. CDR3 length equals 12 residues. The germline CDR1 and CDR2 sequences are SGHDN and FVKESK. Trimming took off 6 bases at V and 10 bases at J, with 12 bases between the two ends. The CDR3 is CASSPGNGKLFF. DNA for the CDR3: TGTGCCAGCAGTCCGGGGAACGGAAAACTGTTTTTT.

In its sample, this clone was seen a few times. This sequence joins TRBV6-6 and TRBJ1-2, with 7 bases that match TRBD1. J lost 2 bases, V lost 6 bases, and 12 bases had no gene match. CDR1 and CDR2 (germline): MNHNY, SVGAGI (reference sequence). The CDR3 is 16 residues long. This CDR3 is CASSRHRGFSNYGYTF. CDR3 DNA sequence: TGTGCCAGCAGCCGACACAGGGGATTCTCGAACTATGGCTACACCTTC.

The genes are TRBV9 and TRBJ2-1, with D maybe TRBD1 (5 bases). Germline CDR1 and CDR2: SGDLS and YYNGEE. This CDR3 is built from 14 residues. The V end was cut by 4 bases, the J end by 10 bases, with 18 bases between. The CDR3 spells CASSIMVGKGEQFF. The CDR3 DNA follows: TGTGCCAGCAGCATTATGGTCGGCAAGGGGGAGCAGTTCTTC.

In this sample, this clone turned up a few times. This chain links TRBV15 with TRBJ2-5; TRBD2 agrees at 10 bases. Trimming took 4 bases from V and 4 from J; bases not matched to a gene: 9. Germline CDR1 reads LNHNV; CDR2 reads YYDKDF (reference sequence). The CDR3 extends over 16 amino acids. In nucleotides, the CDR3 is TGTGCCACCAGCATAAATGCGCTAGCGGGAGCAGAGACCCAGTACTTC. Translation gives CATSINALAGAETQYF.

The chain combines TRBV7-9 with TRBJ2-7; TRBD1 matches at 7 bases. Germline CDR1 and CDR2: SEHNR and FQNEAQ (reference sequence). The CDR3 loop spans 13 amino acids. Trimming removed 1 base from V and 9 bases from J; junction bases left unmatched: 6. The CDR3 loop is CASSLEGAGGQYF. CDR3 in DNA: TGTGCCAGCAGCTTAGAGGGGGCCGGTGGGCAGTACTTC.

V gene TRBV11-1 combines with J gene TRBJ1-1; D perhaps matches TRBD1 (5 bases). Trimming pared 2 bases from V and 0 bases from J, leaving 10 bases between. The CDR3 contains 15 residues. Germline V CDR1 and CDR2: SGHAT, FQDESV (reference sequence). CDR3 sequence (DNA): TGTGCCAGCAGCTTAACGGGGCCAATGAACACTGAAGCTTTCTTT. Protein: CASSLTGPMNTEAFF.

The J gene is TRBJ2-1, the V gene TRBV7-9; 7 nucleotides agree with TRBD1. The length of the CDR3 is 13 residues. Germline V gene sequence: CDR1 SEHNR, CDR2 FQNEAQ (reference sequence). V lost 5 bases to trimming and J lost 10 bases; unmatched junction nucleotides: 8. CDR3 sequence reads: CASSGRQGDEQFF. The CDR3, as DNA: TGTGCCAGCAGCGGCAGACAGGGAGACGAGCAGTTCTTC.

This clone occurred a few times. The chain combines TRBV15 with TRBJ1-2; D is unclear. Germline V CDR1 and CDR2: LNHNV, YYDKDF (reference sequence). V lost 2 bases and J 5 bases, leaving 6 bases between the germline ends. The CDR3 loop spans 12 amino acids. The CDR3 bases are TGTGCCACCAGCAGACATCTATATGGCTACACCTTC. Translation gives CATSRHLYGYTF.

The CDR3 sequence is CASSLTSATDTQYF. CDR3 DNA sequence: TGTGCCAGCAGTTTGACTAGCGCAACAGATACGCAGTATTTT. The chain carries TRBV27 and TRBJ2-3; 8 bases match TRBD2. V was clipped by 3 bases and J by 3 bases; unmatched bases: 2. The CDR3 has 14 amino acids. Germline loops: CDR1 MNHEY, CDR2 SMNVEV (reference sequence).

This chain connects TRBV2 to TRBJ2-7, with TRBD2 matching 14 bases. The V segment lost 7 bases and the J segment 0 bases; nucleotides outside the gene matches: 5. Germline CDR1 and CDR2: SNHLY and FYNNEI. The CDR3 is made up of 16 amino acids. The CDR3 DNA sequence: TGTGCCAGCATGGGACTAGCGGGAGCGAGCTCCTACGAGCAGTACTTC. Its translation is CASMGLAGASSYEQYF.

The chain couples TRBV6-5 to TRBJ1-1; D gene unclear. The CDR3 loop spans 13 amino acids. V was cut by 2 bases and J by 1 base, with 5 bases left in between. Germline lookup yields CDR1 MNHEY and CDR2 SVGAGI. The DNA of the CDR3 is TGTGCCAGCAGTTACGCAGGGAACACTGAAGCTTTCTTT. Translated: CASSYAGNTEAFF.

The chain couples TRBV6-1 to TRBJ1-4, with no clear D. CDR3 length equals 15 residues. Trimming left V 4 bases short and J 7 bases short, with 16 bases between. Germline-derived CDR1 and CDR2 are MNHNS and SASEGT. The CDR3 protein is CASSAWTARGEKLFF. In DNA, the CDR3 is TGTGCCAGCAGTGCGTGGACGGCCCGGGGTGAAAAACTGTTTTTT.

The chain is built from TRBV27 and TRBJ2-6; TRBD1 matches 10 bases. The germline gives CDR1 MNHEY, CDR2 SMNVEV (reference sequence). J lost 2 bases, V lost 8 bases, and 9 bases had no gene match. The CDR3 is 17 amino acids. The CDR3 DNA is TGTGCCAGCGCCCCGGGACAGGGGCTCCCTGGGGCCAACGTCCTGACTTTC. It encodes CASAPGQGLPGANVLTF.

A single count supports this clone. The rearrangement links TRBV6-1 to TRBJ2-1; 8 bases line up with TRBD2. Unmatched junction bases numbered 9, after V lost 7 bases and J lost 4 bases. Germline lookup yields CDR1 MNHNS and CDR2 SASEGT. The CDR3 runs to 15 residues. This CDR3 is CASMTTSGWYNEQFF. CDR3 sequence (DNA): TGTGCCAGCATGACAACTAGCGGATGGTACAATGAGCAGTTCTTC.

There are a few counts of this clone. The chain has TRBV5-6 and TRBJ2-1; the match to TRBD2 covers 7 bases. The CDR3 loop spans 15 amino acids. V shed 3 bases and J 11 bases; nucleotides not matched to a gene: 14. From germline, CDR1 is SGHDT and CDR2 YYEEEE. The CDR3 reads CASSYAPGLPNKQFF. DNA for the CDR3: TGTGCCAGCAGCTACGCCCCGGGACTACCTAACAAGCAGTTCTTC.

This clone has only a few counts. The rearrangement uses TRBV29-1 and TRBJ2-3, with 11 bases matching TRBD1. CDR3 length: 14 amino acids. V was clipped by 7 bases and J by 6 bases; unmatched bases: 9. Germline V gives CDR1 SQVTM, CDR2 ANQGSEA. This CDR3 reads CSARDRGGSDTQYF. In nucleotides, the CDR3 is TGCAGCGCCAGGGACAGGGGGGGGTCGGATACGCAGTATTTT.

Only a few counts were recorded for this clone. The CDR3 sequence is CASSPVQSSYNEQFF. In DNA, the CDR3 is TGTGCCAGCAGTCCGGTTCAGAGCTCCTACAATGAGCAGTTCTTC. The chain carries TRBV25-1 and TRBJ2-1, with unresolved D. Trimming stripped 5 bases from V and 0 bases from J, with 11 bases between. Germline lookup yields CDR1 MGHDK and CDR2 SYGVNS. This CDR3 region has 15 residues.

The chain couples TRBV18 to TRBJ2-2; either TRBD1 or TRBD2 may fit D (6 bases each). From germline, CDR1 is KGHSH and CDR2 LQKENI. V shed 2 bases and J shed 5 bases, with 18 bases lying between them. CDR3 length: 17 amino acids. The CDR3 region has the DNA TGTGCCAGCTCACCAGAAATTCCGGGGGCAATAACCGGGGAGCTGTTTTTT. It codes for CASSPEIPGAITGELFF.

This chain joins TRBV5-1 and TRBJ1-1; TRBD1 aligns across 9 bases. The germline V gene has CDR1 SGHRS and CDR2 YFSETQ. V shed 4 bases and J 6 bases; nucleotides not matched to a gene: 7. The length of the CDR3 is 14 residues. The DNA of the CDR3 is TGCGCCAGCAGCAGGGACAGGGTTTCATCTGAAGCTTTCTTT. It encodes CASSRDRVSSEAFF.

This clone was recorded once. The chain combines TRBV7-9 with TRBJ2-1, with D possibly matching TRBD2 (5 bases). The V gene's germline CDR1 is SEHNR and CDR2 FQNEAQ (reference sequence). The length of the CDR3 is 15 residues. V lost 5 bases and J lost 1, with 12 bases in between. The CDR3 protein is CASSAGSWSYNEQFF. For the CDR3, the DNA is TGTGCCAGCAGCGCGGGCTCTTGGTCCTACAATGAGCAGTTCTTC.